These 13 T cell receptor beta chains came from one sample sequenced in a study of T cell changes during pregnancy in multiple sclerosis. Profiled with immunoSEQ multiplex PCR; TCRdb holds only in-frame clones, not every one. Among 91,000 or so clones, approximately 92% were seen once, and the ten largest hold 2% to 2.5%. Sequences were derived from peripheral blood, sampled after pregnancy. These receptor sequences come from a female donor with multiple sclerosis, enrolled in a pregnancy study.

This chain connects TRBV5-8 to TRBJ2-7; D may be TRBD1 (5 bases). The CDR3 totals 14 residues. Germline V gene data show CDR1 as SGHTS and CDR2 as YDEGEE. V lost 6 bases and J lost 6, with 19 bases in between. The CDR3 here is CASTVAGFRSEQYF. Written as DNA, the CDR3 is TGTGCCAGCACCGTAGCAGGGTTTAGGAGCGAGCAGTACTTC.

V is TRBV29-1 and J is TRBJ2-3; TRBD2 is a possible D gene (6 bases). The CDR3 contains 13 residues. V was clipped by 3 bases and J by 8 bases, with 15 bases between them. In germline, CDR1 is SQVTM, CDR2 ANQGSEA. CDR3 sequence: CSVEGGKKLTQYF. CDR3 nucleotides: TGCAGCGTTGAGGGCGGGAAGAAACTTACGCAGTATTTT.

The chain joins TRBV7-9 to TRBJ2-5, with D possibly TRBD2 on 7 matching bases. Per germline, CDR1 SEHNR and CDR2 FQNEAQ (reference sequence). The CDR3 length is 17 residues. V lost 5 bases and J 5 bases, leaving 24 bases between the germline ends. The CDR3 bases are TGTGCCAGCAGCAACCCTAGCGGAAGTTTGAGGGGGGAGACCCAGTACTTC. The encoded protein is CASSNPSGSLRGETQYF. Full variable domain (remainder filled in from reference TRBV7-9 and TRBJ2-5): DTGVSQNPRHKITKRGQNVTFRCDPISEHNRLYWYRQTLGQGPEFLTYFQNEAQLEKSRLLSDRFSAERPKGSFSTLEIQRTEQGDSAMYLCASSNPSGSLRGETQYFGPGTRLLVL.

The chain links TRBV7-2 to TRBJ2-7; 7 bases line up with TRBD1. CDR1 and CDR2 from the germline V gene are SGHTA and FQGNSA. Losses at the gene ends were 6 bases for V and 6 bases for J; bases not matched to a gene: 11. The CDR3 spans 14 residues. CDR3 in amino acids: CASSQGGGILEQYF. The DNA for the CDR3 is TGTGCCAGCAGTCAAGGGGGCGGAATACTCGAGCAGTACTTC.

V gene TRBV4-3 combines with J gene TRBJ1-2, with D possibly being TRBD1 (6 bases). Trimming left V 4 bases short and J 0 bases short, with 12 bases between. The length of the CDR3 is 15 residues. Germline assignment: CDR1 LGHNA and CDR2 YSLEER. The CDR3 DNA sequence: TGCGCCAGCAGCCCAAACAGGGCTTCTAACTATGGCTACACCTTC. Its protein is CASSPNRASNYGYTF.

The rearrangement joins TRBV4-3 to TRBJ2-3; D remains ambiguous. The V gene's germline CDR1 is LGHNA and CDR2 YSLEER. V gave up 0 bases and J gave up 7 bases, with 14 bases separating them. This CDR3 has 15 amino acids. This CDR3 is CASSQDFGPLHTQYF. CDR3 DNA: TGCGCCAGCAGCCAAGATTTTGGGCCGCTTCATACGCAGTATTTT.

This clone was recorded many times. This chain uses TRBV4-2 with TRBJ2-1; 15 bases agree with TRBD2. The CDR3 extends over 19 amino acids. Germline V lookup: CDR1 LGHNA, CDR2 YNFKEQ. After removal of 2 bases from V and 7 bases from J, the junction contained 12 bases not matched to a gene. The CDR3 loop reads CASSQTPPGLAGGPNEQFF. The CDR3 nucleotides are TGTGCCAGCAGCCAAACCCCCCCCGGACTAGCGGGAGGGCCAAATGAGCAGTTCTTC.

The chain combines TRBV28 with TRBJ1-5; TRBD1 matches at 7 bases. Losses at the gene ends were 7 bases for V and 3 bases for J; bases not matched to a gene: 3. The CDR3 contains 13 residues. Germline V CDR1 and CDR2: MDHEN, SYDVKM. The DNA of the CDR3 is TGTGCCAGCAAGACAGGGCTCAATCAGCCCCAGCATTTT. It translates to CASKTGLNQPQHF.

This chain connects TRBV5-1 to TRBJ2-7; D remains unclear. This CDR3 has 15 residues. Trimming shortened V by 2 bases and J by 4 bases, and 16 bases separated the two germline ends. Germline CDR1 and CDR2: SGHRS and YFSETQ. The CDR3 here is CASSFRRPQPYEQYF. CDR3 coding DNA: TGCGCCAGCAGCTTCCGGAGACCCCAGCCATACGAGCAGTACTTC.

This sequence joins TRBV4-1 and TRBJ2-2, with 9 bases aligning to TRBD1. Trimming removed 3 bases from V and 3 bases from J; junction bases left unmatched: 2. The germline V gene has CDR1 MGHRA and CDR2 YSYEKL. There are 15 residues in the CDR3. CDR3 nucleotide sequence: TGCGCCAGCAGCCACAGGGACAGGGACACCGGGGAGCTGTTTTTT. Translated, it gives CASSHRDRDTGELFF.

The chain combines TRBV7-2 with TRBJ2-5, with D tentatively TRBD1 (5 bases). The V end was cut by 0 bases, the J end by 1 base, with 6 bases between. Germline-derived CDR1 and CDR2 are SGHTA and FQGNSA. The CDR3 is 14 residues long. DNA of the CDR3: TGTGCCAGCAGCTTAGCACAGGTCCAAGAGACCCAGTACTTC. Protein: CASSLAQVQETQYF. Combining the CDR3 with reference TRBV7-2 and TRBJ2-5 gives the whole variable domain GAGVSQSPSNKVTEKGKDVELRCDPISGHTALYWYRQSLGQGLEFLIYFQGNSAPDKSGLPSDRFSAERTGGSVSTLTIQRTQQEDSAVYLCASSLAQVQETQYFGPGTRLLVL.

This clone was seen more than once but under ten times. V usage is TRBV6-1 and J usage is TRBJ1-6; 8 nucleotides line up with TRBD1. The V segment lost 0 bases and the J segment 7 bases; nucleotides outside the gene matches: 5. This CDR3 has 16 amino acids. CDR1 MNHNS and CDR2 SASEGT come from the germline V gene. CDR3: CASSEAVTGVNSPLHF. The CDR3 coding sequence is TGTGCCAGCAGTGAAGCGGTGACAGGGGTAAATTCACCCCTCCACTTT.

The chain recombines TRBV29-1 with TRBJ2-7, with TRBD2 as a possible D gene (6 bases). There are 15 residues in the CDR3. Germline CDR1 and CDR2: SQVTM and ANQGSEA. V gave up 1 base and J gave up 3 bases, with 16 bases separating them. The CDR3 reads CSVEGQGSGDYEQYF. CDR3 bases: TGCAGCGTTGAAGGCCAGGGCTCGGGGGACTACGAGCAGTACTTC.